The 14 T cell receptor beta chains in this list originate from one sample, sequenced in a study of blood T cell repertoires in COVID-19. Repertoires were generated with immunoSEQ multiplex PCR, while TCRdb's copy carries only in-frame clones and drops some. The sample includes tens of thousands of clones, roughly 63% of them seen just once. The source material was peripheral blood. The receptors were gathered from a man older than 75 with acute or convalescent COVID-19.

V is TRBV5-1 and J is TRBJ1-1; D is perhaps TRBD1 (6 bases). This CDR3 region has 14 residues. V was pared by 4 bases and J by 0 bases, with 10 bases between. Germline V gene data show CDR1 as SGHRS and CDR2 as YFSETQ. The CDR3 protein is CASSPRDMNTEAFF. The DNA for the CDR3 is TGCGCCAGCAGCCCCCGGGACATGAACACTGAAGCTTTCTTT.

The CDR3 protein is CASSPPSYSYEQYF. The CDR3, as DNA: TGTGCCAGCAGCCCCCCCAGTTACTCCTACGAGCAGTACTTC. J is TRBJ2-7 and V is TRBV6-2 or TRBV6-3; D is undetermined. The CDR3 loop spans 14 amino acids. The V and J ends lost 6 bases and 0 bases respectively, with 12 bases between them. Germline values: CDR1 MNHEY, CDR2 SVGEGT.

The rearrangement uses TRBV5-6 and TRBJ2-2; tentative D call: TRBD1 (5 bases). V lost 2 bases to trimming and J lost 4 bases, with 18 bases between them. The CDR3 covers 17 residues. Germline CDR1 is SGHDT and CDR2 is YYEEEE. The CDR3 protein is CASSFGGHRRLTGELFF. In DNA form, the CDR3 reads TGTGCCAGCAGCTTCGGCGGACACCGCCGGCTCACCGGGGAGCTGTTTTTT.

This clone was observed a single time. V usage is TRBV6-5 and J usage is TRBJ1-3, with 8 bases lining up with TRBD1. CDR3 length: 14 amino acids. The V and J ends lost 4 bases and 2 bases, in that order; junction bases with no gene match: 1. CDR1 and CDR2 (germline): MNHEY, SVGAGI. CDR3 bases: TGTGCCAGCAGTTGGGGACAGGCTGGAAACACCATATATTTT. Its protein product is CASSWGQAGNTIYF.

V is TRBV5-4 and J is TRBJ2-5, with 11 bases identical to TRBD2. The germline V gene has CDR1 SGHNT and CDR2 YYREEE (reference sequence). V trimming: 4 bases; J trimming: 1 base; junction bases outside the gene matches: 6. The CDR3 has 16 amino acids. CDR3 amino acids: CASSPRLAGPQETQYF. The CDR3 region has the DNA TGTGCCAGCAGCCCACGACTAGCGGGACCCCAAGAGACCCAGTACTTC.

This chain joins TRBV15 and TRBJ2-3; unclear D gene. CDR3 length equals 15 residues. V gave up 4 bases and J gave up 3 bases, with 14 bases separating them. Germline V gives CDR1 LNHNV, CDR2 YYDKDF (reference sequence). CDR3 protein: CATSKRSIETDTQYF. For the CDR3, the DNA is TGTGCCACCAGCAAAAGATCGATTGAGACAGATACGCAGTATTTT. Supplemented by reference TRBV15 and TRBJ2-3, the full variable domain reads DAMVIQNPRYQVTQFGKPVTLSCSQTLNHNVMYWYQQKSSQAPKLLFHYYDKDFNNEADTPDNFQSRRPNTSFCFLDIRSPGLGDTAMYLCATSKRSIETDTQYFGPGTRLTVL.

There are a few counts of this clone. The rearrangement links TRBV2 to TRBJ1-5; 11 bases fit TRBD1. In germline, CDR1 is SNHLY, CDR2 FYNNEI. The CDR3 contains 12 residues. With 7 bases clipped from V and 13 bases from J, the junction kept 6 bases outside the gene matches. CDR3 residues: CASNSGTGGQHF. The CDR3 region has the DNA TGTGCCAGCAATTCCGGGACAGGGGGACAGCATTTT.

The V and J genes are TRBV19 and TRBJ2-3; 9 bases align to TRBD1. V shed 8 bases, J shed 2 bases, and the junction held 5 bases outside the gene matches. Looked up from germline, CDR1 is LNHDA and CDR2 is SQIVND (reference sequence). This CDR3 contains 14 residues. The CDR3 DNA is TGTGCCAGTTCAGACAGGGGGGCCACAGATACGCAGTATTTT. This codes for CASSDRGATDTQYF.

The V gene is TRBV27, the J gene TRBJ2-1; the D gene is possibly TRBD1 (6 bases). CDR3 size: 15 residues. Germline V gene lookup returns CDR1 MNHEY and CDR2 SMNVEV (reference sequence). The germline V and J ends were trimmed by 6 bases and 3 bases, with 15 bases remaining between them. The CDR3 spells CASRTTGPLYNEQFF. Written as DNA, the CDR3 is TGTGCCAGCAGAACTACAGGGCCCCTCTACAATGAGCAGTTCTTC.

This chain links TRBV2 with TRBJ2-3; 15 positions match TRBD2. This CDR3 has 19 amino acids. CDR1 is SNHLY, CDR2 FYNNEI, per germline. The trim removed 2 bases at V and 4 bases at J, leaving 10 bases unmatched. The CDR3, as DNA: TGTGCCAGCAGTGAAACCCGGACTAGCGGGGGGGCGGGTTCAGATACGCAGTATTTT. Its translation: CASSETRTSGGAGSDTQYF.

The genes are TRBV6-6 and TRBJ2-1; D call uncertain. Trimming shortened V by 2 bases and J by 4 bases, and 15 bases separated the two germline ends. From germline, CDR1 is MNHNY and CDR2 SVGAGI (reference sequence). This CDR3 comprises 16 residues. The CDR3 sequence is CASSYRRSTIYNEQFF. CDR3 nucleotide sequence: TGTGCCAGCAGTTACCGCAGGTCAACCATTTACAATGAGCAGTTCTTC.

This sequence joins TRBV11-3 and TRBJ2-1; D gene uncertain. Looked up from germline, CDR1 is SGHNT and CDR2 is YENEEA. The CDR3 length is 13 residues. The V end was cut by 5 bases, the J end by 7 bases, with 12 bases between. This chain's CDR3 is CASSLNAANEQFF. The CDR3 DNA sequence: TGTGCCAGCAGCCTCAACGCGGCAAATGAGCAGTTCTTC.

This clone has more than one count but fewer than ten. The chain joins TRBV18 to TRBJ1-2; a weak D match, TRBD1 (6 bases). The germline V gene has CDR1 KGHSH and CDR2 LQKENI. The CDR3 is made up of 17 amino acids. The V end lost 2 bases, the J end lost 3 bases, and 19 bases lay between the germline ends. The DNA of the CDR3 is TGTGCCAGCTCACCAAGGAATGGGCAGGGGACCCACTATGGCTACACCTTC. It specifies CASSPRNGQGTHYGYTF.

This clone was detected only a few times. The gene calls are TRBV27 and TRBJ2-1; the match to TRBD1 covers 7 bases. The germline V gene has CDR1 MNHEY and CDR2 SMNVEV (reference sequence). The J segment lost 5 bases and the V segment lost 1 base, leaving 11 bases of the junction unmatched. The CDR3 has 17 amino acids. The CDR3 nucleotides are TGTGCCAGCAGTTTATGGGACAGCCTAAGGGATAACAATGAGCAGTTCTTC. As protein: CASSLWDSLRDNNEQFF.